This entry lists 21 T cell receptor beta chains sequenced from one sample in a study of cytomegalovirus exposure and HLA in healthy donors. Amplification used 60 Vbeta primers and 13 Jbeta primers. Data came from immunoSEQ multiplex PCR; TCRdb stores just in-frame clones and leaves some out. The table has 130,000 to 150,000 clones, roughly 76% seen once. Sequenced sample: PBMCs. These receptors all stem from a man between 18 and 35 years old in good health and CMV-seronegative.

The chain couples TRBV27 to TRBJ1-4; the D is unclear. Germline V CDR1 and CDR2: MNHEY, SMNVEV (reference sequence). The V end was cut by 5 bases, the J end by 6 bases, with 10 bases between. The CDR3 has 13 amino acids. CDR3 coding DNA: TGTGCCAGCAGTGCCCTCGGAGATGAAAAACTGTTTTTT. Encoded protein: CASSALGDEKLFF.

The CDR3 is CASSDVAKTTSYEQYF. The DNA for the CDR3 is TGTGCCAGCAGCGACGTAGCCAAGACGACCTCCTACGAGCAGTACTTC. This chain uses TRBV5-4 with TRBJ2-7, with D hard to call. The ends were cut back, 4 bases at V and 0 bases at J, with 17 bases in the middle. CDR3 length equals 16 residues. Germline assignment: CDR1 SGHNT and CDR2 YYREEE (reference sequence).

This chain uses TRBV6-5 with TRBJ2-7; D is undetermined. The germline V and J ends were trimmed by 2 bases and 2 bases, with 7 bases remaining between them. In germline, CDR1 is MNHEY, CDR2 SVGAGI. CDR3 size: 13 residues. The CDR3 loop reads CASSYGLAYEQYF. The CDR3 DNA sequence: TGTGCCAGCAGTTACGGGCTGGCCTACGAGCAGTACTTC.

This clone was detected a few times. The chain employs TRBV5-1 and TRBJ2-3; D remains unclear. CDR1 SGHRS and CDR2 YFSETQ come from the germline V gene. The CDR3 loop spans 13 amino acids. V was shortened by 3 bases and J by 5 bases, with 10 bases between the two germline ends. The CDR3 protein is CASSWNPGDTQYF. The CDR3, as DNA: TGCGCCAGCAGCTGGAACCCGGGAGATACGCAGTATTTT.

V and J are TRBV30 and TRBJ1-4, with 8 nucleotides matching TRBD1. From germline, CDR1 is GTSNPN and CDR2 SVGIG (reference sequence). V trimming: 3 bases; J trimming: 7 bases; junction bases outside the gene matches: 4. The CDR3 is 13 amino acids. For the CDR3, the DNA is TGTGCCTGGAGCGGACAGGGTAGTGAAAAACTGTTTTTT. Amino acid sequence: CAWSGQGSEKLFF.

This rearrangement joins TRBV18 to TRBJ2-7, with TRBD1 as a possible D gene (6 bases). The CDR3 runs 15 residues. Germline V gene data show CDR1 as KGHSH and CDR2 as LQKENI. The V end was cut by 3 bases, the J end by 3 bases, with 15 bases between. The CDR3 loop reads CASSPGWGHIYEQYF. The CDR3, as DNA: TGTGCCAGCTCACCCGGTTGGGGACATATCTACGAGCAGTACTTC.

This chain joins TRBV27 and TRBJ2-5, with 12 bases matching TRBD2. The CDR3 is 18 residues long. V lost 7 bases to trimming and J lost 0 bases; unmatched junction nucleotides: 12. In germline, CDR1 is MNHEY, CDR2 SMNVEV (reference sequence). The CDR3 bases are TGTGCCAGCACCCATCCGACTAGCGGGGGAGCCCACCAAGAGACCCAGTACTTC. Its protein product is CASTHPTSGGAHQETQYF.

The chain's CDR3 is CASSPGSSMNTEAFF. For the CDR3, the DNA is TGTGCCAGCTCACCGGGCAGCTCGATGAACACTGAAGCTTTCTTT. The V and J genes are TRBV18 and TRBJ1-1; D call uncertain. Trimming removed 3 bases at V and 0 bases at J, with 11 bases between. Germline CDR1 KGHSH, CDR2 LQKENI. The CDR3 is 15 amino acids.

This clone has just one count. The V call is TRBV19, the J call TRBJ2-7; D is unresolved. Looked up from germline, CDR1 is LNHDA and CDR2 is SQIVND (reference sequence). The ends were cut back, 6 bases at V and 0 bases at J, with 9 bases in the middle. The CDR3 extends over 13 amino acids. In DNA, the CDR3 is TGTGCCAGTAGAGAGACAACCTCCTACGAGCAGTACTTC. It yields the protein CASRETTSYEQYF.

The count of this clone is one. This rearrangement joins TRBV5-8 to TRBJ1-4, with 7 bases matching TRBD1. The ends lost 5 bases at V and 2 bases at J; junction bases unmatched: 9. The CDR3 spans 16 residues. Germline V lookup: CDR1 SGHTS, CDR2 YDEGEE. CDR3 sequence (DNA): TGTGCCAGCAGTTCCTATCCGACAGGGACTAATGAAAAACTGTTTTTT. Its protein product is CASSSYPTGTNEKLFF.

The chain links TRBV12-5 to TRBJ2-1; 8 bases map to TRBD2. Germline CDR1 reads LGHNT; CDR2 reads FRNRAP. V shed 1 base and J 5 bases; nucleotides not matched to a gene: 7. The CDR3 has 16 amino acids. DNA of the CDR3: TGTGCTAGTGGTTTGGCACCGGGGGGGGCGAACAATGAGCAGTTCTTC. Translated: CASGLAPGGANNEQFF.

The CDR3 region is CASSLTSFTDTQYF. CDR3 coding DNA: TGCGCCAGCAGCTTGACTAGCTTCACAGATACGCAGTATTTT. This chain connects TRBV5-1 to TRBJ2-3; D perhaps matches TRBD2 (6 bases). V lost 1 base, J lost 2 bases, and 8 bases lay in between. This CDR3 spans 14 amino acids. Germline assignment: CDR1 SGHRS and CDR2 YFSETQ.

With regard to this clone: The junction departs from the called germline gene at one end, perhaps through a read error. The rearrangement uses TRBV2 and TRBJ2-7, with D perhaps matching TRBD2 (5 bases). In germline, CDR1 is SNHLY, CDR2 FYNNEI. This CDR3 comprises 11 residues. The CDR3 reads CASNLRRRVRF. CDR3 sequence (DNA): TGTGCCAGCAATCTCAGGAGGCGGGTTCGCTTC.

A remark on this clone: Other DNA sequences within the sample encode an identical CDR3. The chain has TRBV29-1 and TRBJ2-7, with TRBD2 matching over 11 bases. Germline CDR1 is SQVTM and CDR2 is ANQGSEA. The CDR3 loop spans 15 amino acids. V gave up 3 bases and J gave up 1 base; unmatched junction bases: 5. The CDR3 coding sequence is TGCAGCGTTGATTTGGGGACTAGCGGTTCCTACGAGCAGTACTTC. This gives the protein CSVDLGTSGSYEQYF.

V and J are TRBV7-9 and TRBJ1-1, with D tentatively TRBD1 (6 bases). Trimming left V 5 bases short and J 2 bases short, with 18 bases between. From germline, CDR1 is SEHNR and CDR2 FQNEAQ (reference sequence). The CDR3 runs to 16 residues. CDR3: CASSDLQMTGNTEAFF. Written as DNA, the CDR3 is TGTGCCAGCAGCGATCTACAGATGACAGGAAACACTGAAGCTTTCTTT. Together with reference TRBV7-9 and TRBJ1-1, the CDR3 gives the full variable domain: DTGVSQNPRHKITKRGQNVTFRCDPISEHNRLYWYRQTLGQGPEFLTYFQNEAQLEKSRLLSDRFSAERPKGSFSTLEIQRTEQGDSAMYLCASSDLQMTGNTEAFFGQGTRLTVV.

The rearrangement links TRBV11-2 to TRBJ2-2, with TRBD1 matching 10 bases. The ends lost 5 bases at V and 5 bases at J; junction bases unmatched: 5. The CDR3 has 15 residues. From germline, CDR1 is SGHAT and CDR2 FQNNGV. The CDR3 region is CASSRGQGVTGELFF. The CDR3 DNA is TGTGCCAGCAGCCGAGGACAGGGGGTGACCGGGGAGCTGTTTTTT.

The chain has TRBV28 and TRBJ1-1; the D gene is possibly TRBD1 (6 bases). CDR3 size: 14 residues. CDR1 MDHEN and CDR2 SYDVKM come from the germline V gene. The ends were cut back, 2 bases at V and 7 bases at J, with 14 bases in the middle. This CDR3 is CASSLRGGRFEAFF. The CDR3 DNA reads as TGTGCCAGCAGTTTAAGGGGGGGACGGTTTGAAGCTTTCTTT.

The chain employs TRBV5-6 and TRBJ2-2; D call uncertain. This CDR3 is built from 12 residues. Germline CDR1 reads SGHDT; CDR2 reads YYEEEE. Between the trimmed V and J ends, which lost 3 bases and 5 bases, there was a span of 5 bases. CDR3 in amino acids: CASSSETGELFF. The CDR3 DNA is TGTGCCAGCAGCTCCGAGACCGGGGAGCTGTTTTTT.

The chain links TRBV7-9 to TRBJ2-7; tentatively, D is TRBD1 (6 bases). The CDR3 consists of 16 residues. The V gene lost 4 bases and the J gene lost 3 bases, with 19 bases spanning the gap. In germline, CDR1 is SEHNR, CDR2 FQNEAQ (reference sequence). The CDR3 DNA sequence: TGTGCCAGCAGCTCCATGGGACAAGCTCAACTCTACGAGCAGTACTTC. Its protein is CASSSMGQAQLYEQYF.

The table lists this clone with a count of one. The chain is built from TRBV7-9 and TRBJ2-1; no clear D gene. Deletions cut 2 bases from V and 5 bases from J, with 7 bases between. Germline V gives CDR1 SEHNR, CDR2 FQNEAQ (reference sequence). The CDR3 has 13 amino acids. The CDR3 spells CASSLSANNEQFF. The CDR3 bases are TGTGCCAGCAGCTTATCCGCTAACAATGAGCAGTTCTTC.

The V and J genes are TRBV19 and TRBJ2-2; 9 bases fit TRBD2. CDR3 size: 19 residues. Trimming removed 5 bases from V and 3 bases from J; junction bases left unmatched: 16. The germline V gene has CDR1 LNHDA and CDR2 SQIVND (reference sequence). CDR3 in DNA: TGTGCCAGTAGTCGCCGGGGCGGGAGGGCCACGGTTGACACCGGGGAGCTGTTTTTT. Its protein product is CASSRRGGRATVDTGELFF.